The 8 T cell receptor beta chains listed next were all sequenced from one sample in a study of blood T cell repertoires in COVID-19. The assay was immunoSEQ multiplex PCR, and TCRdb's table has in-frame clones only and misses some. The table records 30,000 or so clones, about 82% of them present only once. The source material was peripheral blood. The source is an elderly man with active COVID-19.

The CDR3 spells CASSDPTGLNSPLHF. The CDR3 coding sequence is TGTGCCAGTAGTGACCCGACAGGGTTAAATTCACCCCTCCACTTT. This rearrangement joins TRBV19 to TRBJ1-6; TRBD1 agrees at 7 bases. Germline loops: CDR1 LNHDA, CDR2 SQIVND (reference sequence). With V trimmed by 5 bases and J by 7 bases, 8 bases remained unmatched. There are 15 residues in the CDR3.

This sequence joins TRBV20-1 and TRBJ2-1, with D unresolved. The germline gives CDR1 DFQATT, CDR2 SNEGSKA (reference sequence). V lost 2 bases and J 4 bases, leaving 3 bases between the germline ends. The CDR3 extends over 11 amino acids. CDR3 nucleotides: TGCAGTGCTAGACTATACAATGAGCAGTTCTTC. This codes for CSARLYNEQFF.

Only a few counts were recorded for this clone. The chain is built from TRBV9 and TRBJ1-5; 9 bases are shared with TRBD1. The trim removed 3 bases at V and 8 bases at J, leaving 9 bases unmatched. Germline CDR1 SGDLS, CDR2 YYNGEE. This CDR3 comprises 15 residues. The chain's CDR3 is CASSASGTGHEPQHF. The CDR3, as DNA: TGTGCCAGCAGCGCCTCCGGGACAGGGCATGAGCCCCAGCATTTT.

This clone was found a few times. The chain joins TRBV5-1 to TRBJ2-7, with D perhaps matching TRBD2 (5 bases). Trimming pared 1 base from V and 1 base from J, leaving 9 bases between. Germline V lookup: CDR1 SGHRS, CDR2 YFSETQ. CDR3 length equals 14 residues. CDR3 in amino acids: CASSLRRGSYEQYF. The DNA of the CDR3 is TGCGCCAGCAGCTTGCGGCGCGGGTCCTACGAGCAGTACTTC.

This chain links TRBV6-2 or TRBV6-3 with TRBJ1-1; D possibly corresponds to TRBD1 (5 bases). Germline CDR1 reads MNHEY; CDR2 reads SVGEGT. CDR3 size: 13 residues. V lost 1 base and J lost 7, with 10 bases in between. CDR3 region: CASSYFTGIEAFF. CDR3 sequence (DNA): TGTGCCAGCAGTTACTTTACAGGCATTGAAGCTTTCTTT.

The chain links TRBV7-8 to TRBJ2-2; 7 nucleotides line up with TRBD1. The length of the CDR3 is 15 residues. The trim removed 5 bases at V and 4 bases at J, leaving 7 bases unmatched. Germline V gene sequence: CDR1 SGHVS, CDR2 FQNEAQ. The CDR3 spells CASSPSAGGTGELFF. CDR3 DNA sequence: TGTGCCAGCAGCCCTTCGGCAGGGGGCACCGGGGAGCTGTTTTTT.

The CDR3 region is CASSYQGGRTEAFF. CDR3 DNA sequence: TGTGCCAGCAGTTACCAGGGGGGAAGGACTGAAGCTTTCTTT. The chain couples TRBV6-5 to TRBJ1-1; TRBD1 matches 7 bases. CDR3 length: 14 residues. Germline-derived CDR1 and CDR2 are MNHEY and SVGAGI. V lost 2 bases to trimming and J lost 5 bases; unmatched junction nucleotides: 5.

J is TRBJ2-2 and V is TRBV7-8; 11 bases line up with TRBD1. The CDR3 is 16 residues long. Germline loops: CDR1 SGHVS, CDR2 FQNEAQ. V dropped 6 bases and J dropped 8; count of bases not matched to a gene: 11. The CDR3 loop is CASSHTRDRGAGELFF. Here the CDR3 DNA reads TGTGCCAGCAGTCATACCCGGGACAGGGGGGCGGGGGAGCTGTTTTTT.